Listed below are T cell receptor beta chains from one sample, sequenced in a study of blood T cell repertoires in COVID-19. Some clones are missing from TCRdb's copy, which holds only in-frame ones; the method was immunoSEQ multiplex PCR. The sample carries over 300,000 clones, roughly 90% recorded once. Sequenced material: peripheral blood. The source is a man between 18 and 35 years old with active or convalescent COVID-19. Both conserved end residues are part of each CDR3. The D gene is left open where the match is weak. The size entry is marked missing in some rows and otherwise reads once, few, many or a size class.

cdr3_nt cdr3_aa cdr3_length d_call j_call clone_size v_call
TGCGCCAGCAGCTTGGCTCTAGCGGGAGGCGGAAATGAGCAGTTCTTC CASSLALAGGGNEQFF 16 TRBD2 TRBJ2-1 NA TRBV5-1
TGTGCCAGCAGCTTAGGGACTAACTTTGAGCAGTTCTTC CASSLGTNFEQFF 13 NA TRBJ2-1 NA TRBV11-3
TGCGCCAGCAGCCAGGCCTTTGCGGGAGGTCGGTATGAGCAGTTCTTC CASSQAFAGGRYEQFF 16 TRBD2 TRBJ2-1 once TRBV5-1
TGTGCCAGCAGCACCAGGACAGGGATTTCTGGGGCCAACGTCCTGACTTTC CASSTRTGISGANVLTF 17 TRBD1 TRBJ2-6 NA TRBV3-1/TRBV3-2
TGTGCCAGCAGAAACACGCATCAGCCCCAGCATTTT CASRNTHQPQHF 12 NA TRBJ1-5 once TRBV6-5
TGTGCCAGCAGGGGGCGGACGGAAAAGAACACCGGGGAGCTGTTTTTT CASRGRTEKNTGELFF 16 NA TRBJ2-2 NA TRBV28
TGTGCCAGCAGAGGGGACAATCTCCCTAACTATGGCTACACCTTC CASRGDNLPNYGYTF 15 NA TRBJ1-2 NA TRBV5-5
TGTGCCAGCAGTTACTCGTTTCAGTCGTCCCAGCCCCAGCATTTT CASSYSFQSSQPQHF 15 NA TRBJ1-5 NA TRBV6-6
TGTGCCAGTAGTCGACAGATCTCTGGAAACACCATATATTTT CASSRQISGNTIYF 14 NA TRBJ1-3 once TRBV19
TGCGCCAGCAGCTTGGGACTAGCGGGAGTATACAATGAGCAGTTCTTC CASSLGLAGVYNEQFF 16 TRBD2 TRBJ2-1 NA TRBV5-1
TGTGCCATCACCCGAGAAGCAACAGGGTTCAGTGGCTACACCTTC CAITREATGFSGYTF 15 NA TRBJ1-2 NA TRBV10-3
TGTGCCAGCTCCAGGGACTCCGAAGACGACGAGCAGTACTTC CASSRDSEDDEQYF 14 NA TRBJ2-7 NA TRBV18
TGTGCCAGCAGTTGGCTAGCGGAAAGCTCCTACAATGAGCAGTTCTTC CASSWLAESSYNEQFF 16 TRBD2 TRBJ2-1 NA TRBV6-2/TRBV6-3
TGTGCCAGCAGTGAGTCAGGACAGAATGAAAAACTGTTTTTT CASSESGQNEKLFF 14 NA TRBJ1-4 NA TRBV6-1
TGTGCCAGCAGTGATAGACCGGGACAGGGTTTGGGCCTTGGCTACACCTTC CASSDRPGQGLGLGYTF 17 TRBD1 TRBJ1-2 few TRBV6-4
TGTGCCAGCAGCCAGACGGGAAAAGTCTATGGCTACACCTTC CASSQTGKVYGYTF 14 NA TRBJ1-2 NA TRBV16
TGTGCCAGCAGCTTAGAAGCGGGGGGCCGATTCGGCACCGGGGAGCTGTTTTTT CASSLEAGGRFGTGELFF 18 TRBD2 TRBJ2-2 NA TRBV7-3